The TCR beta chain under discussion was sequenced for a study of response to subunit inactivated influenza vaccine. This clonotype showed up just a few times. TCRdb redid the calling of the RT-PCR reads with MiXCR, one entry per CDR3 protein. Of around 520,000 distinct CDR3 sequences in the sample, 12% were seen once. The receptor's source is a man aged 45-65 years who received an inactivated influenza vaccine. The sample here was PBMCs from blood, taken on the day of vaccination.

The CDR3 DNA reads as TGTGCCACCCTAAAGGGGATCGGTAATGAGCAGTTCTTC. Translation: CATLKGIGNEQFF. V is TRBV2 and J is TRBJ2-1; a weak D match, TRBD1 (5 bases). V lost 10 bases and J 7 bases, leaving 17 bases between the germline ends. This CDR3 is 13 amino acids long. Germline lookup yields CDR1 SNHLY and CDR2 FYNNEI.